This paragraph covers one T cell receptor (beta chain) sequence. These data are taken from a study of control samples from healthy donors and cancer patients. Libraries were prepared by immunoSEQ multiplex PCR; TCRdb keeps only in-frame clonotypes and omits some of them. Here the sample spans roughly 150,000 clones, over 85% being singletons. Germline V CDR1 and CDR2: SGHRS, YFSETQ. Between the trimmed V and J ends, which lost 4 bases and 2 bases, there was a span of 12 bases. The CDR3 contains 14 residues. This sequence joins TRBV5-1 and TRBJ1-2, with a tentative D call TRBD1 (6 bases). The sample consisted of blood. The sequence was collected from a man in his fifties in good health. The CDR3 bases are TGCGCCAGCAGCCCCGGCGGGGGCAACTATGGCTACACCTTC. Protein: CASSPGGGNYGYTF.